These T cell receptor beta chains were read from a single sample in a study of cytomegalovirus exposure and HLA in healthy donors. Sequencing was performed with immunoSEQ multiplex PCR; in TCRdb, only in-frame clones are kept and a portion is missing. The sample records 75,000 to 95,000 clones, less than 85% being singletons. The sample comprised PBMCs. These receptors originate from a human donor in good health. CDR3s include the opening cysteine and the closing phenylalanine or tryptophan. A D gene is named only where the DNA matches it firmly. The size field is filled for only some rows; it gives once, few, many or a size class.

d_gene	abundance	v_gene	j_gene	CDR3nt	CDR3aa
TRBD2	-	TRBV2	TRBJ2-7	TGTGCCAGCAGCGCTGCCGTGGGGGGGGAGCAGTACTTC	CASSAAVGGEQYF
-	-	TRBV7-2	TRBJ1-2	TGTGCCAGCAGCTTAGAACAGTGTGGCTACACCTTC	CASSLEQCGYTF
TRBD2	-	TRBV2	TRBJ2-7	TGTGCCAGCAGTGAAGAACTAGCGGGGGGGCCCTACGAGCAGTACTTC	CASSEELAGGPYEQYF
-	-	TRBV14	TRBJ1-2	TGTGCCAGCAGCCAGATCGACAGGACTAACTATGGCTACACCTTC	CASSQIDRTNYGYTF
-	-	TRBV7-9	TRBJ2-5	TGTGCCAGCAGTCGGACAGTCCAAGAGACCCAGTACTTC	CASSRTVQETQYF
TRBD2	-	TRBV5-1	TRBJ2-5	TGCGCCAGCAGCTACACAGCGGGGGGCCCGAGGGAGACCCAGTACTTC	CASSYTAGGPRETQYF
-	once	TRBV7-9	TRBJ1-1	TGTGCCAGCAGCCCTCCGGGCAGGGCGACTTCCAACACTGAAGCTTTCTTT	CASSPPGRATSNTEAFF
TRBD2	-	TRBV29-1	TRBJ2-3	TGCAGCACACCGAGACGGGGGGGGGCAGATACGCAGTATTTT	CSTPRRGGADTQYF
TRBD1	once	TRBV7-2	TRBJ2-7	TGTGCCAGCAGTACCTCCGGGACAGACTACGAGCAGTACTTC	CASSTSGTDYEQYF
TRBD1	-	TRBV11-2	TRBJ2-7	TGTGCCAGCGGGACAGGGGTTAGGGGCGAGCAGTACTTC	CASGTGVRGEQYF
-	-	TRBV19	TRBJ1-5	TGTGCCAGTAGCAACTCTGGACAGCGCCATCAGCCCCAGCATTTT	CASSNSGQRHQPQHF
-	few	TRBV6-5	TRBJ2-1	TGTGCCAGCAGTTACGGCCCTAGTGATGAGCAGTTCTTC	CASSYGPSDEQFF
TRBD2	-	TRBV7-2	TRBJ2-7	TGTGCCAGCAGCTCGAATAGCGGGGCCTACGAGCAGTACTTC	CASSSNSGAYEQYF
-	-	TRBV30	TRBJ1-5	TGTGCCTGGAGTGCCGGGGGCAATCAGCCCCAGCATTTT	CAWSAGGNQPQHF
-	-	TRBV11-2	TRBJ2-1	TGTGCCAGCAGCTTCCAGGGCTCCTACAATGAGCAGTTCTTC	CASSFQGSYNEQFF
TRBD1	-	TRBV13	TRBJ1-5	TGTGCCAGCAGCATGACAGGGGTATCTCAGCCCCAGCATTTT	CASSMTGVSQPQHF
-	once	TRBV10-2	TRBJ1-1	TGCGCCAGCAGGACACCGAACACTGAAGCTTTCTTT	CASRTPNTEAFF
-	-	TRBV6-6	TRBJ1-1	TGTGCCAGCAGCAGACAGGTGAACACTGAAGCTTTCTTT	CASSRQVNTEAFF
TRBD2	-	TRBV29-1	TRBJ2-1	TGCAGCGCCACGCGACTAGCGGGGGGGGACAATGAGCAGTTCTTC	CSATRLAGGDNEQFF
-	-	TRBV30	TRBJ1-1	TGTGCCTGGAGTTGGGGTGGGGAGGGTCCTGAAGCTTTCTTT	CAWSWGGEGPEAFF
-	once	TRBV6-1	TRBJ2-1	TGTGCCAGCAGTGTTGTACAGGGCCGGTTCTTC	CASSVVQGRFF
-	-	TRBV6-4	TRBJ2-3	TGTGCCAGCAGTCCAGAAGGCGGGGGCACAGATACGCAGTATTTT	CASSPEGGGTDTQYF
TRBD1	-	TRBV18	TRBJ1-1	TGTGCCAGCTCAACTACAGGGGCGCAAAGAATGAACACTGAAGCTTTCTTT	CASSTTGAQRMNTEAFF
-	once	TRBV5-1	TRBJ2-7	TGCGCCAGCAGCCCCGGACTACAAATCCCCCACGAGCAGTACTTC	CASSPGLQIPHEQYF
-	-	TRBV2	TRBJ2-5	TGTGCCAGCAGTGAGTTTCCGCTAGCTGGGGAGACCCAGTACTTC	CASSEFPLAGETQYF
-	-	TRBV13	TRBJ1-1	TGTGCCAGCAGCTTAGATGGGACACGAAACACTGAAGCTTTCTTT	CASSLDGTRNTEAFF
-	-	TRBV29-1	TRBJ2-3	TGCAGCGTTAAAAGGGGAAGCACAGATACGCAGTATTTT	CSVKRGSTDTQYF
-	-	TRBV9	TRBJ1-5	TGTGCCAGCAGCGCCAGGGGCCTCTTAGGACAGCCCCAGAATTTT	CASSARGLLGQPQNF
-	few	TRBV7-9	TRBJ2-1	TGTGCTAGCAGCCCTGCGGGCATTGAGCAGTTCTTC	CASSPAGIEQFF
TRBD1	-	TRBV18	TRBJ1-4	TGTGCCAGCTCACAGAATCGACAGGGGACTAATGAAAAACTGTTTTTT	CASSQNRQGTNEKLFF
TRBD1	-	TRBV10-2	TRBJ2-7	TGCGCCACCCTACAGGGGTCGGGGGAGCAGTACTTC	CATLQGSGEQYF
TRBD1	once	TRBV2	TRBJ1-5	TGTGCCAGCAGAGACACCGGGGACAGTCACCGCAATCAGCCCCAGCATTTT	CASRDTGDSHRNQPQHF
-	few	TRBV6-5	TRBJ1-2	TGTGCCAGCAGTTACTGGGGCAACTATGGCTACACCTTC	CASSYWGNYGYTF
TRBD2	few	TRBV19	TRBJ2-1	TGTGCCAGTACGACTAGCTTCGGCAATGAGCAGTTCTTC	CASTTSFGNEQFF
TRBD1	-	TRBV6-5	TRBJ2-3	TGTGCCAGCAGACCCGGGACAGGGGTACTAGATACGCAGTATTTT	CASRPGTGVLDTQYF
TRBD2	once	TRBV7-9	TRBJ2-1	TGTGCCAGCAGCCATTATGGGGTAGCGGGGTTATCCTACAATGAGCAGTTCTTC	CASSHYGVAGLSYNEQFF
TRBD1	-	TRBV30	TRBJ1-5	TGTGCCTGGTCGACAGGGGTCAACAATCAGCCCCAGAATTTT	CAWSTGVNNQPQNF
TRBD1	-	TRBV6-5	TRBJ1-1	TGTGCCAGCACCCGACGACAGGGGGCGGAAGCTTTCTTT	CASTRRQGAEAFF
-	-	TRBV25-1	TRBJ2-5	TGTGCCAGCAGTGACACACACAGGGCCGGGGAGACCCAGTACTTC	CASSDTHRAGETQYF
TRBD1	-	TRBV6-5	TRBJ1-2	TGTAAAAACGGTCCGGGGGACAGGGGCTATGGCTACACCTTC	CKNGPGDRGYGYTF